Shown below are 4 T cell receptor beta chains from a single sample sequenced in a study of blood T cell repertoires in COVID-19. Some clones are missing from TCRdb's copy, which holds only in-frame ones; the method was immunoSEQ multiplex PCR. The table has more than 110,000 clones, more than 65% seen once. Sequences were obtained from peripheral blood. These receptor sequences come from a man aged 80 or over with acute or convalescent COVID-19.

This clone was detected once. This rearrangement joins TRBV27 to TRBJ1-2, with 9 positions matching TRBD1. The J segment lost 4 bases and the V segment lost 8 bases, leaving 8 bases of the junction unmatched. Germline CDR1 MNHEY, CDR2 SMNVEV (reference sequence). CDR3 length: 14 residues. The chain's CDR3 is CASRSGQGGYGYTF. The CDR3 bases are TGTGCCAGCCGCTCGGGACAGGGCGGCTATGGCTACACCTTC.

This clone was counted once. The V gene is TRBV7-2, the J gene TRBJ2-3; no clear D gene. Trimming removed 4 bases at V and 0 bases at J, with 8 bases between. The V gene's germline CDR1 is SGHTA and CDR2 FQGNSA. The CDR3 consists of 14 residues. The CDR3 loop is CASSSAGSTDTQYF. Written as DNA, the CDR3 is TGTGCCAGCAGCTCAGCCGGGAGCACAGATACGCAGTATTTT.

The rearrangement uses TRBV18 and TRBJ2-7; D is perhaps TRBD1 (6 bases). Trimming took off 3 bases at V and 2 bases at J, with 11 bases between the two ends. This CDR3 has 14 residues. Germline V gene lookup returns CDR1 KGHSH and CDR2 LQKENI. The CDR3 loop is CASSPVDSTYEQYF. The CDR3 DNA reads as TGTGCCAGCTCACCTGTGGACAGTACCTACGAGCAGTACTTC.

This sequence joins TRBV7-3 and TRBJ2-3, with 11 bases matching TRBD2. Losses at the gene ends were 5 bases for V and 0 bases for J; bases not matched to a gene: 7. The V gene's germline CDR1 is SGHTA and CDR2 FQGTGA. The CDR3 runs to 17 residues. Here the CDR3 reads CASSPLAGGSSTDTQYF. CDR3 sequence (DNA): TGTGCCAGCAGCCCTCTAGCGGGGGGTTCTAGCACAGATACGCAGTATTTT.